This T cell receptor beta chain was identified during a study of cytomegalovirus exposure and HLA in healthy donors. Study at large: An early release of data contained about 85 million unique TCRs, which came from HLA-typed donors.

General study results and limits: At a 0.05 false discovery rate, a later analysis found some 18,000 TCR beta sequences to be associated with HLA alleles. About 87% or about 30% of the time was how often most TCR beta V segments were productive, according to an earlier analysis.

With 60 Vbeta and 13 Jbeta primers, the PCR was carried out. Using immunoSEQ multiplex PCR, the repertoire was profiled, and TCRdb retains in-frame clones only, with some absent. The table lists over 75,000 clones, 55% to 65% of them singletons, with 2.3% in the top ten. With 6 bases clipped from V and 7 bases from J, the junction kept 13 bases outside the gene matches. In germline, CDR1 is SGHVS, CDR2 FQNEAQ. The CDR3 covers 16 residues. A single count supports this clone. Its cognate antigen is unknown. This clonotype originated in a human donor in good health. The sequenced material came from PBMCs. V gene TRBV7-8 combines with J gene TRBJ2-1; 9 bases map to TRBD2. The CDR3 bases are TGTGCCAGCAGGGGGCCTAGTCGCGGGGGGGCAAATGAGCAGTTCTTC. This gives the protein CASRGPSRGGANEQFF. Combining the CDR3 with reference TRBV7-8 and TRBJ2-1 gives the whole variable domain GAGVSQSPRYKVAKRGQDVALRCDPISGHVSLFWYQQALGQGPEFLTYFQNEAQLDKSGLPSDRFFAERPEGSVSTLKIQRTQQEDSAVYLCASRGPSRGGANEQFFGPGTRLTVL.